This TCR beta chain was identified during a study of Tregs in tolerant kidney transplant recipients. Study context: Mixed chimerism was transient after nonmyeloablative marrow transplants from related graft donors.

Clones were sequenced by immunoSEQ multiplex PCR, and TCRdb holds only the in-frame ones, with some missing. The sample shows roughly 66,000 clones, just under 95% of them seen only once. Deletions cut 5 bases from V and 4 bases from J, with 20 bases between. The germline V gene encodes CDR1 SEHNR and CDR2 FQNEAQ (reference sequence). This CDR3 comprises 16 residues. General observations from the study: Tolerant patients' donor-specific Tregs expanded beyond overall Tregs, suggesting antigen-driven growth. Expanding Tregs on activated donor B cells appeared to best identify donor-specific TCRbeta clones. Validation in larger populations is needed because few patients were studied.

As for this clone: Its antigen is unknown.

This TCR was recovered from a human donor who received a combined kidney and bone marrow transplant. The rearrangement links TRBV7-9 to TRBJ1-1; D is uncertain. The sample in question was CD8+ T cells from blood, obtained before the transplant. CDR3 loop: CASSPGGNFRGTEAFF. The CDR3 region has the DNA TGTGCCAGCAGCCCGGGCGGTAATTTTCGGGGCACTGAAGCTTTCTTT.